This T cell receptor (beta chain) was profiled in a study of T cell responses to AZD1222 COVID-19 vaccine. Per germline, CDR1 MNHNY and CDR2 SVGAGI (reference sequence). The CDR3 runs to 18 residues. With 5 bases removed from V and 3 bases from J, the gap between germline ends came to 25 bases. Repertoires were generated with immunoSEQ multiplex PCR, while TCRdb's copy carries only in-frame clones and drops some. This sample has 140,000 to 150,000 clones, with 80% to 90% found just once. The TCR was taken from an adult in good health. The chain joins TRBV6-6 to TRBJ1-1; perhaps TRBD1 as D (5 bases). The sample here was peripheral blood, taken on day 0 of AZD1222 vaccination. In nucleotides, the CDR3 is TGTGCCAGCAGTCCCCACGGGCTGGGCGGGGGGACGTACACTGAAGCTTTCTTT. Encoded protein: CASSPHGLGGGTYTEAFF.